The 22 T cell receptor beta chains given below trace back to one sample, sequenced in a study of blood T cell repertoires in COVID-19. The protocol was immunoSEQ multiplex PCR, while the TCRdb copy is restricted to in-frame clones and leaves out a portion. The sample holds just under 300,000 clones; around nine tenths are singletons and the top ten take 1% to 1.5%. Material: peripheral blood. These receptors all come from a man in his 70s with acute or convalescent COVID-19.

This sequence joins TRBV10-3 and TRBJ2-3; 13 bases align to TRBD2. Trimming took 6 bases from V and 2 from J; bases not matched to a gene: 8. Germline V gene data show CDR1 as ENHRY and CDR2 as SYGVKD. There are 17 residues in the CDR3. CDR3 nucleotides: TGTGCCATCAGCGGGGCACTAGCGGGGGGGGTCACAGATACGCAGTATTTT. It encodes CAISGALAGGVTDTQYF.

This clone was detected only a few times. This rearrangement joins TRBV18 to TRBJ2-3; 10 bases map to TRBD2. This CDR3 has 18 residues. CDR1 is KGHSH and CDR2 is LQKENI in the germline V gene. V dropped 1 base and J dropped 0; count of bases not matched to a gene: 7. CDR3 region: CASSPRTSGGVSTDTQYF. DNA of the CDR3: TGTGCCAGCTCACCACGGACTAGCGGAGGGGTTAGCACAGATACGCAGTATTTT.

This clone was counted a single time. This chain joins TRBV15 and TRBJ2-5; D not certain. The CDR3 length is 13 residues. Germline V gives CDR1 LNHNV, CDR2 YYDKDF (reference sequence). V lost 8 bases and J 1 base, leaving 11 bases between the germline ends. The CDR3 loop reads CATQNSFQETQYF. DNA for the CDR3: TGTGCCACCCAAAACAGTTTCCAAGAGACCCAGTACTTC.

This clone was picked up a small number of times. The chain joins TRBV28 to TRBJ1-5, with D perhaps matching TRBD1 (6 bases). The CDR3 spans 15 residues. Germline-derived CDR1 and CDR2 are MDHEN and SYDVKM. V lost 7 bases and J lost 7, with 20 bases in between. Written as DNA, the CDR3 is TGTGCCAGCAAGGTACGTTGGACAGCATCCCAGCCCCAGCATTTT. It translates to CASKVRWTASQPQHF.

In DNA, the CDR3 is TGCGCCAGCAGTTCCGGGACAAATAATTCACCCCTCCACTTT. This gives the protein CASSSGTNNSPLHF. This chain uses TRBV4-1 with TRBJ1-6, with a tentative D call TRBD1 (6 bases). This CDR3 region has 14 residues. V was clipped by 6 bases and J by 5 bases, with 11 bases between them. Germline CDR1 MGHRA, CDR2 YSYEKL.

This clone was picked up one time. V is TRBV19 and J is TRBJ1-2; a possible D gene is TRBD1 (5 bases). This CDR3 has 13 amino acids. CDR1 LNHDA and CDR2 SQIVND come from the germline V gene (reference sequence). Trimming took 3 bases from V and 4 from J, leaving 9 bases between them. The CDR3 DNA reads as TGTGCCAGTAGTATGTTCCAGGGCTATGGCTACACCTTC. As protein: CASSMFQGYGYTF.

The CDR3 nucleotides are TGCGCCAGCAGCTACACTGGGACTAGCGTTAACAATGAGCAGTTCTTC. The encoded protein is CASSYTGTSVNNEQFF. This rearrangement joins TRBV5-1 to TRBJ2-1; 10 nucleotides agree with TRBD2. Trimming cost V 3 bases and J 5 bases; bases outside gene matches: 8. CDR3 length equals 16 residues. Germline CDR1 and CDR2: SGHRS and YFSETQ. Full variable domain (outside the CDR3, taken from reference TRBV5-1 and TRBJ2-1): KAGVTQTPRYLIKTRGQQVTLSCSPISGHRSVSWYQQTPGQGLQFLFEYFSETQRNKGNFPGRFSGRQFSNSRSEMNVSTLELGDSALYLCASSYTGTSVNNEQFFGPGTRLTVL.

A single count supports this clone. The chain carries TRBV6-6 and TRBJ1-6; D is possibly TRBD1 (6 bases). Germline V gives CDR1 MNHNY, CDR2 SVGAGI (reference sequence). The CDR3 extends over 16 amino acids. Trimming removed 5 bases from V and 3 bases from J, with 14 bases in between. CDR3 DNA: TGTGCCAGCAGTAACCCCCCAGGGGACTATAATTCACCCCTCCACTTT. It specifies CASSNPPGDYNSPLHF.

This chain joins TRBV7-2 and TRBJ1-2; D unclear. CDR1 is SGHTA, CDR2 FQGNSA, per germline. V dropped 5 bases and J dropped 4 bases, with 11 bases sitting between them. CDR3 size: 13 residues. The CDR3 reads CASSHQSGYGYTF. The CDR3 DNA reads as TGTGCCAGCAGCCATCAGTCAGGCTATGGCTACACCTTC.

This clone was observed once. V gene TRBV19 combines with J gene TRBJ2-1, with 8 nucleotides matching TRBD1. V was clipped by 5 bases and J by 2 bases; unmatched bases: 5. Germline V CDR1 and CDR2: LNHDA, SQIVND (reference sequence). The CDR3 length is 15 residues. The CDR3 DNA reads TGTGCCAGTAGTCCCGGACAGGGCCCCTACAATGAGCAGTTCTTC. The encoded protein is CASSPGQGPYNEQFF.

The chain recombines TRBV5-5 with TRBJ1-2; TRBD1 is a possible D gene (5 bases). Trimming cost V 4 bases and J 4 bases, with 14 bases left between them. Germline CDR1 and CDR2: SGHKS and YYEKEE (reference sequence). The CDR3 is 14 residues long. The CDR3 nucleotides read TGTGCCAGCAGCCTAGCCTCGGGGGGCTATGGCTACACCTTC. Its protein is CASSLASGGYGYTF.

V gene TRBV7-2 combines with J gene TRBJ2-2; D ambiguous. Trimming took off 4 bases at V and 8 bases at J, with 8 bases between the two ends. Per the germline V gene, CDR1 is SGHTA and CDR2 is FQGNSA. The CDR3 length is 12 residues. CDR3: CASSSEWGELFF. CDR3 nucleotides: TGTGCCAGCAGCTCCGAGTGGGGGGAGCTGTTTTTT.

The chain couples TRBV12-3 or TRBV12-4 to TRBJ1-6; 8 bases are shared with TRBD1. The trim removed 7 bases at V and 8 bases at J, leaving 4 bases unmatched. CDR3 length: 13 residues. The CDR3 here is CASTGQGDSPLHF. The CDR3 DNA follows: TGTGCCAGCACCGGACAGGGTGATTCACCCCTCCACTTT.

The chain uses TRBV6-5 and TRBJ2-5, with TRBD2 matching over 8 bases. CDR3 length: 15 residues. V gave up 2 bases and J gave up 4 bases; unmatched junction bases: 6. Germline-derived CDR1 and CDR2 are MNHEY and SVGAGI. CDR3 in amino acids: CASSYRGGAAETQYF. The CDR3 DNA reads TGTGCCAGCAGTTACCGGGGGGGGGCAGCAGAGACCCAGTACTTC.

The chain recombines TRBV7-9 with TRBJ1-6; possible D gene TRBD1, 6 bases. The ends were cut back, 6 bases at V and 6 bases at J, with 9 bases in the middle. The V gene's germline CDR1 is SEHNR and CDR2 FQNEAQ (reference sequence). CDR3 length: 13 amino acids. The CDR3 sequence: CASSTGSNSPLHF. CDR3 bases: TGTGCCAGCAGTACAGGGAGTAATTCACCCCTCCACTTT.

The chain uses TRBV21-1 and TRBJ2-7; TRBD2 is the table's D call, not checked against the DNA. TRBV21-1 is tagged as a pseudogene. The CDR3 spans 17 residues. The CDR3 nucleotides read TGTGCCAGCAGCAAAATGGGACTAGCGGGAGGCAGATACGAGCAGTACTTC. Protein sequence: CASSKMGLAGGRYEQYF.

The chain recombines TRBV5-1 with TRBJ2-3; 7 bases align to TRBD2. Germline CDR1 is SGHRS and CDR2 is YFSETQ. V shed 5 bases, J shed 3 bases, and the junction held 6 bases outside the gene matches. The CDR3 runs 14 residues. The CDR3 region has the DNA TGCGCCAGCAGGGGGAGCGGGAATACAGATACGCAGTATTTT. Protein product: CASRGSGNTDTQYF.

The chain combines TRBV5-5 with TRBJ2-2; the match to TRBD1 covers 10 bases. This CDR3 contains 15 residues. V lost 4 bases, J lost 9 bases, and 9 bases stayed unmatched. CDR1 is SGHKS and CDR2 is YYEKEE in the germline V gene (reference sequence). The CDR3: CASSTQTGGYRELFF. For the CDR3, the DNA is TGTGCCAGCAGCACCCAGACAGGGGGCTACCGGGAGCTGTTTTTT.

V gene TRBV5-1 combines with J gene TRBJ2-3; the match to TRBD1 covers 8 bases. CDR3 length: 14 residues. CDR1 and CDR2 from the germline V gene are SGHRS and YFSETQ. Trimming took 4 bases from V and 6 from J; bases not matched to a gene: 7. The CDR3 DNA is TGCGCCAGCAGCGTGGGACAGGTAATGGATACGCAGTATTTT. Translation gives CASSVGQVMDTQYF.

The gene calls are TRBV29-1 and TRBJ1-2, with D perhaps TRBD1 (6 bases). The germline V gene has CDR1 SQVTM and CDR2 ANQGSEA. The ends were cut back, 2 bases at V and 4 bases at J, with 14 bases in the middle. This CDR3 is built from 14 residues. The CDR3 loop is CSVEKGGVGYGYTF. CDR3 nucleotides: TGCAGCGTTGAAAAGGGGGGGGTTGGCTATGGCTACACCTTC. Using reference TRBV29-1 and TRBJ1-2 for the parts outside the CDR3, the full variable domain is SAVISQKPSRDICQRGTSLTIQCQVDSQVTMMFWYRQQPGQSLTLIATANQGSEATYESGFVIDKFPISRPNLTFSTLTVSNMSPEDSSIYLCSVEKGGVGYGYTFGSGTRLTVV.

This clone has just a few counts. The V gene is TRBV28, the J gene TRBJ2-7; 9 bases are a match to TRBD2. The CDR3 spans 14 residues. Trimming cost V 9 bases and J 6 bases; bases outside gene matches: 12. Per germline, CDR1 MDHEN and CDR2 SYDVKM. DNA for the CDR3: TGTGCCAGTCATAGCGGGAGTCCCTCCCCCGAGCAGTACTTC. Its translation: CASHSGSPSPEQYF.

The genes are TRBV27 and TRBJ1-3, with D possibly TRBD1 on 5 matching bases. The germline gives CDR1 MNHEY, CDR2 SMNVEV (reference sequence). The CDR3 sequence is 12 residues long. The V end was cut by 6 bases, the J end by 4 bases, with 7 bases between. The CDR3 region is CASRGLGNTIYF. In DNA, the CDR3 is TGTGCCAGCAGGGGGCTAGGAAACACCATATATTTT.